This TCR beta chain is from a study of blood T cells in healthy people across ages. The CDR3 is made up of 13 amino acids. The germline V gene has CDR1 MRHNA and CDR2 SNTAGT. Points on this clonotype: The junction shows a germline mismatch at one end, possibly a read error.

Sample-barcoded 5' priming and a J-beta primer mix drove a second PCR of 7 to 11 cycles. Via MiXCR, TCRdb re-called the 5' RACE reads, giving one row per CDR3 protein. The profile shows 1.5 million to 2 million distinct CDR3 sequences, roughly 50% of them singletons. The receptor comes from a woman aged 40 to 50 in good health. Sequenced: blood. The chain joins TRBV6-4 to TRBJ2-3; a possible D gene is TRBD1 (5 bases). The CDR3 region has the DNA TGTGCCAGCAGTGTAACAGGCACAGATACGCGGTATTTT. It specifies CASSVTGTDTRYF.